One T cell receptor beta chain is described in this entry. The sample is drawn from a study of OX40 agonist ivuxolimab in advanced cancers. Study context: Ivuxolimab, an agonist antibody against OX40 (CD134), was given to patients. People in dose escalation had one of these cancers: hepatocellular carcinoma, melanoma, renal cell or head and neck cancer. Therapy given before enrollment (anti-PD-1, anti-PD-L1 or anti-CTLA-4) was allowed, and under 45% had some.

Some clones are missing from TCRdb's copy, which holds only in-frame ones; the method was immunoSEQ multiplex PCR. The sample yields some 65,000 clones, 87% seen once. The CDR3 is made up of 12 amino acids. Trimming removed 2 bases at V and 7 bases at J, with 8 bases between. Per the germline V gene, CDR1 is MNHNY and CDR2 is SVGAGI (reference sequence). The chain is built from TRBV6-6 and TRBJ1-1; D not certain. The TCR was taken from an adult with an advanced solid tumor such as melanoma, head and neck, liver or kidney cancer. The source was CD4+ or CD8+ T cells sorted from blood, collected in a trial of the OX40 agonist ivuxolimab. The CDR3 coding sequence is TGTGCCAGCAGTTACCGGTCAGTTGAAGCTTTCTTT. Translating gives CASSYRSVEAFF.